This T cell receptor beta chain appears in the sequencing data of a study of OX40 agonist ivuxolimab in advanced cancers. The overall study: Under the entry rules, prior anti-PD-1, anti-PD-L1 or anti-CTLA-4 therapy was allowed, and 40% had some.

Study conclusions and caveats: Low clonal expansion, among the lowest seen, marked partial responders at 0.1-3.0 mg/kg. On average, a greater number of expanded clones characterised CD8+ T cells relative to CD4+.

Blood samples were obtained at baseline, cycle 4 day 1, and cycle 7 day 1. TCRdb's copy holds only in-frame clones and misses some; the assay was immunoSEQ multiplex PCR. The repertoire holds about 74,000 clones, approximately 88% seen once, with around 0.95% in the top ten. CDR3 length equals 16 residues. The trim removed 5 bases at V and 2 bases at J, leaving 6 bases unmatched. The germline V gene has CDR1 SEHNR and CDR2 FQNEAQ (reference sequence). About this clone: Antigen specificity is unknown.

The source was CD4+ or CD8+ T cells sorted from blood, collected in a trial of the OX40 agonist ivuxolimab. V usage is TRBV7-9 and J usage is TRBJ2-2; 9 nucleotides align to TRBD1. The receptor was isolated from an adult with an advanced solid tumor such as melanoma, head and neck, liver or kidney cancer. The CDR3 reads CASSPGQGRNTGELFF. Here the CDR3 DNA reads TGTGCCAGCAGCCCCGGACAGGGGAGAAACACCGGGGAGCTGTTTTTT.